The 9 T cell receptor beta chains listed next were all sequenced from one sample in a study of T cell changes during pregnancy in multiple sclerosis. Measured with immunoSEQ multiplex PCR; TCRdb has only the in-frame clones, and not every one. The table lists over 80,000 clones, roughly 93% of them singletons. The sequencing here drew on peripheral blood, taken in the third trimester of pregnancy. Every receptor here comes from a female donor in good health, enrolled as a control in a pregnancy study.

CDR3 amino acids: CASSLAGLSTDTQYF. CDR3 DNA: TGTGCCAGCAGCTTAGCGGGACTCAGCACAGATACGCAGTATTTT. This sequence joins TRBV11-3 and TRBJ2-3, with TRBD2 as a possible D gene (6 bases). The CDR3 contains 15 residues. V lost 1 base and J lost 0, with 8 bases in between. CDR1 is SGHNT and CDR2 is YENEEA in the germline V gene.

CDR3 sequence (DNA): TGTGCCAGCAGTTTCCTTGTGAACACTGAAGCTTTCTTT. It yields the protein CASSFLVNTEAFF. The chain combines TRBV27 with TRBJ1-1; D is unclear. The CDR3 contains 13 residues. Trimming shortened V by 3 bases and J by 0 bases, and 5 bases separated the two germline ends. Germline CDR1 reads MNHEY; CDR2 reads SMNVEV (reference sequence).

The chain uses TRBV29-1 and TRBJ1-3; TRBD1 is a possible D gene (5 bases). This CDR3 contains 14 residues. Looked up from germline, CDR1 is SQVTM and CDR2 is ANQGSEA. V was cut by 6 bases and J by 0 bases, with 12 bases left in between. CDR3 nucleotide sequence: TGCAGCGTACTCACAGGTTACTCTGGAAACACCATATATTTT. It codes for CSVLTGYSGNTIYF.

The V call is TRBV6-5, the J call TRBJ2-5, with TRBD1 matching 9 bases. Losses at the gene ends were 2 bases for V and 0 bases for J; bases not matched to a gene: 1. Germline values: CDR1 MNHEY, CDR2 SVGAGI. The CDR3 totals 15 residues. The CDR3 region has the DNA TGTGCCAGCAGTTACGGGACAGGGTACCAAGAGACCCAGTACTTC. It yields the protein CASSYGTGYQETQYF.

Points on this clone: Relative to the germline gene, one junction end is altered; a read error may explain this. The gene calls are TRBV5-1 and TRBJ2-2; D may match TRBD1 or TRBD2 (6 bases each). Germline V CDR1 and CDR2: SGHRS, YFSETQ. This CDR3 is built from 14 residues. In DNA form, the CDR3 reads TGCGCCAGCAGTTTGGGGGGCGGCACCGGGGAGCTGTTTTTT. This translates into CASSLGGGTGELFF. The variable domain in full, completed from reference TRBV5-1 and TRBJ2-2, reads KAGVTQTPRYLIKTRGQQVTLSCSPISGHRSVSWYQQTPGQGLQFLFEYFSETQRNKGNFPGRFSGRQFSNSRSEMNVSTLELGDSALYLCASSLGGGTGELFFGEGSRLTVL.

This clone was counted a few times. This chain's CDR3 is CSGLTPPNEQYF. CDR3 in DNA: TGCAGTGGACTGACACCTCCCAACGAGCAGTACTTC. The chain carries TRBV29-1 and TRBJ2-7, with TRBD2 as a possible D gene (5 bases). Looked up from germline, CDR1 is SQVTM and CDR2 is ANQGSEA. This CDR3 region has 12 residues.

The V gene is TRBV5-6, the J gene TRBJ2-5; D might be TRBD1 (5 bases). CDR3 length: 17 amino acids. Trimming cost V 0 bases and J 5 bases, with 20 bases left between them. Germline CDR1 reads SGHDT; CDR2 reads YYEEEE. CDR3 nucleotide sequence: TGTGCCAGCAGCTTGGTGACCGGTACAGCTCACAGGGAGACCCAGTACTTC. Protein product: CASSLVTGTAHRETQYF. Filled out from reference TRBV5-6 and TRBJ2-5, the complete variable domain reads DAGVTQSPTHLIKTRGQQVTLRCSPKSGHDTVSWYQQALGQGPQFIFQYYEEEERQRGNFPDRFSGHQFPNYSSELNVNALLLGDSALYLCASSLVTGTAHRETQYFGPGTRLLVL.

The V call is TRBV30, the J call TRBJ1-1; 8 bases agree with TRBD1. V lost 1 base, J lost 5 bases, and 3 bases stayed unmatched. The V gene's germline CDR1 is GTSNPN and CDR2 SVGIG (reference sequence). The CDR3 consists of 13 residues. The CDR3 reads CAWSAGGWTEAFF. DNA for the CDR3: TGTGCCTGGAGTGCAGGGGGCTGGACTGAAGCTTTCTTT.

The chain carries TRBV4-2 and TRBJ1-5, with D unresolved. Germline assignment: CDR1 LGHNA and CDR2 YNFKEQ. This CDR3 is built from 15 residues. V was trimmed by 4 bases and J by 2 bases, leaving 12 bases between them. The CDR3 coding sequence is TGTGCCAGCAGCCCCCTTTCGCGGGGCAATCAGCCCCAGCATTTT. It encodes CASSPLSRGNQPQHF.